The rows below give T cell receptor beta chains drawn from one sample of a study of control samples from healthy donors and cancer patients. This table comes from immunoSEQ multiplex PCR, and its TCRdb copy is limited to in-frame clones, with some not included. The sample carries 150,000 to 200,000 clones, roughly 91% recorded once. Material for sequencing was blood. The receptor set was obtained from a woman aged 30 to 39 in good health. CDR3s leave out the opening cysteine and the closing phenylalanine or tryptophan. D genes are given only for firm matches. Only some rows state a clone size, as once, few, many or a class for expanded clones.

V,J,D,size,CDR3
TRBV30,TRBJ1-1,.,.,AWSVPGNTEAF
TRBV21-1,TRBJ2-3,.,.,ASSNTQGAIDTQY
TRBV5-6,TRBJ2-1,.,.,ASSSLPSSYNEQF
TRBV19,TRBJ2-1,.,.,ASSPRTVKNEQF
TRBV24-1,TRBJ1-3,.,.,ATSDFSGNTIY
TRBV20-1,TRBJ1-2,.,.,SASQGNGYT
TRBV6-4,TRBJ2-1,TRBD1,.,ASSRDSSYNEQF
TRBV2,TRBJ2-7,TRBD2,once,ASSEGLAGTYEQY
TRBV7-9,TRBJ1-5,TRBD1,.,ASSNGTGNQPQH
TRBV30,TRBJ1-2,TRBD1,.,AWSGQGVGGYT
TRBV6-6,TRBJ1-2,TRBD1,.,ASSSSTGSRGGYT
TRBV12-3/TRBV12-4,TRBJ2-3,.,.,ASMSWVGDTQY
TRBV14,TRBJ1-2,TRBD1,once,ASSQPGQDYGYT
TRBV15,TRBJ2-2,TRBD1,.,ATSTGTGVTGELF
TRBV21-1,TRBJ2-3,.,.,ASSPPEGLAGGGGTDTQY
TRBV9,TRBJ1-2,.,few,ASSVRPGANYGYT
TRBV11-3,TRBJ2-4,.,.,ASSSRQLAKNIQY
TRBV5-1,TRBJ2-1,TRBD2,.,ASRISGGYNEQF
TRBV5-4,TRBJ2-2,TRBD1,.,ASSRPGQGANTGELF
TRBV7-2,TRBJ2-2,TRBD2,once,ASSLGGLAGGELF
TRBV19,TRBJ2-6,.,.,ASHSGRVRSGANVLT
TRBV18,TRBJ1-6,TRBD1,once,ASSAHVSGGNSPLH
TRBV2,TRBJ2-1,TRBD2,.,ASSGGLVSYNEQF
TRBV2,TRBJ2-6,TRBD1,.,AIQGSTGANVLT